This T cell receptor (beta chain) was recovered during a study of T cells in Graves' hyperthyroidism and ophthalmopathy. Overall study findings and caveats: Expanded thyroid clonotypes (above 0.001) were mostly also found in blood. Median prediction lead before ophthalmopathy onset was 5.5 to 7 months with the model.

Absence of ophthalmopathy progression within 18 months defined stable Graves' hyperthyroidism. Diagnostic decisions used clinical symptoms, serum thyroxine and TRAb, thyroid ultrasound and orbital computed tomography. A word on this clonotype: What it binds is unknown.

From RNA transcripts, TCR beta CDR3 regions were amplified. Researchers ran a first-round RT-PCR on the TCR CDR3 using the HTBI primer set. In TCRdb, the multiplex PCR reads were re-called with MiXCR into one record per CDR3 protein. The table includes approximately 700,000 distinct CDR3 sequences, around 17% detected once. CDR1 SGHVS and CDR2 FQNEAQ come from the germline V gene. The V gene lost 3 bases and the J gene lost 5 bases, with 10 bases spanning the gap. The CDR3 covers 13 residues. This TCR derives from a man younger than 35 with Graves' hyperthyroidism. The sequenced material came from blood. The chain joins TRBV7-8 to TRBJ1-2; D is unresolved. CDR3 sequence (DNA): TGTGCCAGCAGCTTTTTATTAGGTTATGGCTACACCTTC. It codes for CASSFLLGYGYTF.